These 5 T cell receptor beta chains were sequenced from one sample in a study of blood T cell repertoires in COVID-19 (dated by TCRdb to between 2020 and 2021). The library was built by means of the immunoSEQ multiplex PCR assay. Not all clones reach the TCRdb copy of this immuneACCESS table, which keeps in-frame sequences only. Checked studies attribute under half of the gap to unresolved V genes and leave the rest unexplained. The sample data list a few hundred thousand clones, and approximately 90% of these were observed just once. Around a tenth of the sample is taken by the ten largest. What was sequenced was PBMCs or T cells enriched from blood (not recorded which). These receptors all come from a woman aged 40 to 55 who had recovered from COVID-19.

This chain joins TRBV15 and TRBJ1-4; 7 bases fit TRBD1. The CDR3 sequence is 15 residues long. With V trimmed by 0 bases and J by 8 bases, 6 bases remained unmatched. Germline loops: CDR1 LNHNV, CDR2 YYDKDF (reference sequence). In nucleotides, the CDR3 is TGTGCCACCAGCAGAGATCGGGACAGTCCCGAAAAACTGTTTTTT. It translates to CATSRDRDSPEKLFF.

This chain joins TRBV2 and TRBJ1-2; 7 nucleotides agree with TRBD1. The trim removed 7 bases at V and 1 base at J, leaving 3 bases unmatched. The CDR3 length is 13 residues. Germline values: CDR1 SNHLY, CDR2 FYNNEI. CDR3 sequence: CASKQGVNYGYTF. CDR3 bases: TGTGCCAGCAAGCAGGGGGTTAACTATGGCTACACCTTC.

The rearrangement uses TRBV5-1 and TRBJ1-2, with a tentative D call TRBD1 (5 bases). V was pared by 4 bases and J by 8 bases, with 24 bases between. The V gene's germline CDR1 is SGHRS and CDR2 YFSETQ. The CDR3 has 16 residues. The CDR3 region has the DNA TGCGCCAGCAGCCTAGCCCGGGACGGACTAGGGTTAGGCTACACCTTC. It is translated as CASSLARDGLGLGYTF.

The V gene is TRBV6-5, the J gene TRBJ2-5; 10 bases are shared with TRBD2. The J segment lost 4 bases and the V segment lost 0 bases, leaving 5 bases of the junction unmatched. Germline-derived CDR1 and CDR2 are MNHEY and SVGAGI. The CDR3 loop spans 16 amino acids. The CDR3 here is CASSYSIWTSGETQYF. The CDR3 DNA is TGTGCCAGCAGTTACTCGATCTGGACTAGCGGAGAGACCCAGTACTTC.

The chain combines TRBV15 with TRBJ1-6; D is ambiguous. Germline V gives CDR1 LNHNV, CDR2 YYDKDF (reference sequence). The V end lost 0 bases, the J end lost 9 bases, and 9 bases lay between the germline ends. The CDR3 is 14 amino acids. CDR3 in DNA: TGTGCCACCAGCAGAGATTCCCTCTCTTCACCCCTCCACTTT. It encodes CATSRDSLSSPLHF.